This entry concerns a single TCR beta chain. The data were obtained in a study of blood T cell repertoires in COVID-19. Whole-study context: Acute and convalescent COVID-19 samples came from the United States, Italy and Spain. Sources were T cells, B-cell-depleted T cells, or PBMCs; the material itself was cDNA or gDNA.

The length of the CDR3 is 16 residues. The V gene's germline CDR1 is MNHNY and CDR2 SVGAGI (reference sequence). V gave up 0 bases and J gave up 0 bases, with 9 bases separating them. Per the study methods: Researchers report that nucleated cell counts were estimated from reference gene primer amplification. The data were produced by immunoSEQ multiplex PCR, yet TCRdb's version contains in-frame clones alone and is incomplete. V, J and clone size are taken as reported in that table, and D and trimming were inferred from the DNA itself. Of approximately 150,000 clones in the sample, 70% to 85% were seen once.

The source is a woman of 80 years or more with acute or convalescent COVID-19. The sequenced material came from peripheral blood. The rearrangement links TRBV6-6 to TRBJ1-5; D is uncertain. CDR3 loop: CASSYSSGYSNQPQHF. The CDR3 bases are TGTGCCAGCAGTTACTCGTCGGGTTATAGCAATCAGCCCCAGCATTTT.